This T cell receptor beta chain is from a study of T cell responses to AZD1222 COVID-19 vaccine. Study observations and caveats: Nearly half of the spike-specific TCRs reportedly recognize variant regions that carry no mutations. Across spike, vaccine-associated CD4 TCRs were found, dominant at 160-218 and 743-854. Females outnumbered males among donors, who were mostly white British; clonal diversity was possibly underestimated.

Second doses were pooled across both intervals (about 4 or about 12 weeks). Sequencing was performed with immunoSEQ multiplex PCR; in TCRdb, only in-frame clones are kept and a portion is missing. This table has about 120,000 clones, about 88% appearing once. With respect to this clone: Its antigen is currently unknown.

J lost 0 bases, V lost 6 bases, and 9 bases had no gene match. The germline CDR1 and CDR2 sequences are SGHAT and FQNNGV. The CDR3 consists of 16 residues. The chain recombines TRBV11-2 with TRBJ1-1; 8 nucleotides align to TRBD1. This material consisted of peripheral blood, taken 28 days after the second AZD1222 dose. The origin of this receptor is an adult who received the AZD1222 COVID-19 vaccine. CDR3 sequence reads: CASRLTTGALNTEAFF. CDR3 bases: TGTGCCAGCAGATTAACGACAGGGGCCCTGAACACTGAAGCTTTCTTT.